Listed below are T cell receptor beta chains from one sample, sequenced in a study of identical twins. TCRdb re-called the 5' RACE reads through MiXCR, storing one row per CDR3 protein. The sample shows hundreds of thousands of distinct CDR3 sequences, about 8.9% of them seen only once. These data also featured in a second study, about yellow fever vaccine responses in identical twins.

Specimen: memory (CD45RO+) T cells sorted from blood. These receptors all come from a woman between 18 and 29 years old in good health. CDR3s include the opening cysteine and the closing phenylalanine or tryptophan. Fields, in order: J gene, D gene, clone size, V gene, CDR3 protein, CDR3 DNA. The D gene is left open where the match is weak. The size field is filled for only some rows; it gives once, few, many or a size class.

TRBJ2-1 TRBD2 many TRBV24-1 CATSGTSGAGGYNEQFF TGTGCCACCAGTGGGACTAGCGGTGCTGGGGGCTACAATGAGCAGTTCTTC
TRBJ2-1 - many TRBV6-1 CASSPTGGGPFDEQFF TGTGCCAGCAGCCCCACCGGCGGAGGGCCATTTGATGAGCAGTTCTTC
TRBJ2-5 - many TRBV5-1 CASSLGQEETQYF TGCGCCAGCAGCTTGGGACAGGAAGAGACCCAGTACTTC
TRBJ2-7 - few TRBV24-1 CATGSSYEQYF TGTGCCACCGGATCCTCCTACGAGCAGTACTTC
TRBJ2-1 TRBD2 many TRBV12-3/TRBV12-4 CASSDRREASRNEQFF TGTGCCAGCAGTGACAGGCGGGAGGCCTCGCGCAATGAGCAGTTCTTC
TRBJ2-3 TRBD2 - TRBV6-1 CASILLAGGPTDTQYF TGTGCCAGCATCCTGCTAGCGGGGGGGCCCACAGATACGCAGTATTTT
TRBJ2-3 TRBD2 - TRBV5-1 CASSLEPGGGGTDTQYF TGCGCCAGCAGCTTGGAACCCGGCGGGGGGGGCACAGATACGCAGTATTTT
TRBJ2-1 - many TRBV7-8 CASSLAHWEKTIRYEQFF TGTGCCAGCAGCTTAGCACATTGGGAAAAGACCATACGGTATGAGCAGTTCTTC
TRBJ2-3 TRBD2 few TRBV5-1 CASSSSGGFISTDTQYF TGCGCCAGCAGCAGTAGCGGGGGGTTCATAAGCACAGATACGCAGTATTTT
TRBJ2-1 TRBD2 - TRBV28 CASSLEQRGGLDEQFF TGTGCCAGCAGTTTAGAACAGCGGGGGGGCTTAGATGAGCAGTTCTTC
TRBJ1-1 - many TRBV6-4 CASSELPGVTEAFF TGTGCCAGCAGTGAGTTGCCGGGGGTCACTGAAGCTTTCTTT
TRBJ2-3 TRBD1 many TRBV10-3 CAIRSGTGLYDTQYF TGTGCCATCCGTTCGGGGACAGGGTTATATGATACGCAGTATTTT
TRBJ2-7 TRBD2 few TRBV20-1 CSARPPGLAAYEQYF TGCAGTGCTAGACCTCCCGGACTAGCGGCCTACGAGCAGTACTTC